The 9 T cell receptor beta chains below were found in one sample sequenced in a study of T-cell reconstitution after alpha-beta-depleted transplantation in children. The TCRbeta library was prepared with unique molecular identifiers. TCRdb fed the PCR reads into MiXCR, producing one record per CDR3 protein. This sample has some 290,000 distinct CDR3 sequences, with more than 8% found just once. Sequenced here: PBMCs from the stem cell graft donor, sampled from the stem cell graft. Receptor source: a human donor who donated a stem cell graft to a child with SCID.

This clonotype was recorded a few times. The V call is TRBV10-2, the J call TRBJ2-2; 12 positions match TRBD2. Looked up from germline, CDR1 is WSHSY and CDR2 is SAAADI. This CDR3 region has 14 residues. V was clipped by 6 bases and J by 4 bases; unmatched bases: 0. CDR3 sequence (DNA): TGCGCCAGCAGGGGACTAGCGGGCACCGGGGAGCTGTTTTTT. As protein: CASRGLAGTGELFF.

The rearrangement joins TRBV3-1 to TRBJ2-3, with TRBD1 identical over 9 bases. The CDR3 contains 15 residues. Germline V gene data show CDR1 as LGHDT and CDR2 as YNNKEL (reference sequence). Germline trimming cut 5 bases from V and 7 bases from J; bases unmatched to any gene: 10. CDR3 amino acids: CASSKEGTGTHTQYF. Written as DNA, the CDR3 is TGTGCCAGCAGCAAGGAGGGGACAGGGACACATACGCAGTATTTT.

This clonotype was detected a few times. The CDR3 loop reads CASSTGQPSYEQYF. CDR3 DNA sequence: TGTGCCAGCAGTACCGGACAGCCCTCCTACGAGCAGTACTTC. The rearrangement joins TRBV5-6 to TRBJ2-7; D might be TRBD1 (6 bases). This CDR3 spans 14 amino acids. The germline gives CDR1 SGHDT, CDR2 YYEEEE. V was pared by 5 bases and J by 0 bases, with 12 bases between.

In its sample, this clonotype was seen many times. This sequence joins TRBV20-1 and TRBJ1-4, with no clear D. This CDR3 has 12 amino acids. V lost 3 bases and J lost 7, with 9 bases in between. From germline, CDR1 is DFQATT and CDR2 SNEGSKA (reference sequence). The CDR3 sequence: CSARALGEKLFF. CDR3 DNA: TGCAGTGCTAGGGCCCTGGGTGAAAAACTGTTTTTT.

The chain recombines TRBV10-3 with TRBJ2-3; TRBD1 aligns across 9 bases. V lost 10 bases, J lost 5 bases, and 7 bases stayed unmatched. From germline, CDR1 is ENHRY and CDR2 SYGVKD. This CDR3 is built from 13 residues. This CDR3 is CATKGQGGDTQYF. CDR3 DNA sequence: TGTGCCACCAAGGGACAGGGTGGAGATACGCAGTATTTT.

Only a few counts were recorded for this clonotype. The CDR3 protein is CASSPGEGTEAFF. CDR3 DNA sequence: TGTGCCAGCTCACCAGGGGAGGGCACTGAAGCTTTCTTT. The V call is TRBV18, the J call TRBJ1-1; D unresolved. The V and J ends lost 2 bases and 4 bases respectively, with 8 bases between them. The CDR3 is made up of 13 amino acids. Germline CDR1 and CDR2: KGHSH and LQKENI.

In this sample, this clonotype turned up a few times. The genes are TRBV14 and TRBJ2-3, with 7 nucleotides matching TRBD2. Germline loops: CDR1 SGHDN, CDR2 FVKESK. This CDR3 comprises 16 residues. The V and J ends lost 4 bases and 5 bases, in that order; junction bases with no gene match: 12. This CDR3 is CASSLRAGTSLDTQYF. In DNA, the CDR3 is TGTGCCAGCAGCCTTCGAGCGGGGACCTCTTTAGATACGCAGTATTTT.

This chain uses TRBV5-4 with TRBJ2-7; D not certain. The ends were cut back, 2 bases at V and 7 bases at J, with 10 bases in the middle. The length of the CDR3 is 12 residues. CDR1 and CDR2 (germline): SGHNT, YYREEE (reference sequence). The CDR3 loop reads CASSFTAKEQYF. In DNA form, the CDR3 reads TGTGCCAGCAGCTTTACGGCGAAGGAGCAGTACTTC. Full variable domain (remainder filled in from reference TRBV5-4 and TRBJ2-7): ETGVTQSPTHLIKTRGQQVTLRCSSQSGHNTVSWYQQALGQGPQFIFQYYREEENGRGNFPPRFSGLQFPNYSSELNVNALELDDSALYLCASSFTAKEQYFGPGTRLTVT.

This chain connects TRBV4-2 to TRBJ1-4; D may be TRBD1 (5 bases). This CDR3 comprises 16 residues. CDR1 and CDR2 from the germline V gene are LGHNA and YNFKEQ. Trimming pared 0 bases from V and 5 bases from J, leaving 13 bases between. The CDR3: CASSQDRGQGNEKLFF. As DNA, the CDR3 is TGTGCCAGCAGCCAAGATAGGGGCCAGGGAAATGAAAAACTGTTTTTT.